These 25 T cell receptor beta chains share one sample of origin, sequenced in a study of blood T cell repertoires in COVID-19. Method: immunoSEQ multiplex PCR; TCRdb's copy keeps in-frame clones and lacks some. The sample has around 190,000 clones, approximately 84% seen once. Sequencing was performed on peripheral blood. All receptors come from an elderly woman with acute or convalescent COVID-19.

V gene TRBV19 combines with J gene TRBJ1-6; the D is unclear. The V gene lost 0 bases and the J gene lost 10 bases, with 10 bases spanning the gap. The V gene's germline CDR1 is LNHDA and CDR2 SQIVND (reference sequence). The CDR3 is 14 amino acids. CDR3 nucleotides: TGTGCCAGTAGTATAGATCTAATCGGGTCACCCCTCCACTTT. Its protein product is CASSIDLIGSPLHF.

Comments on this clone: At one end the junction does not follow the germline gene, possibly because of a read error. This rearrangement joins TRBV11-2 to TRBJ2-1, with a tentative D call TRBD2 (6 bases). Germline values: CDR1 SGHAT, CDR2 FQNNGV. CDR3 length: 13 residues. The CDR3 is CASSGGQAGEVIF. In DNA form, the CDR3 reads TGTGCCAGCAGCGGAGGGCAGGCCGGTGAGGTGATCTTC.

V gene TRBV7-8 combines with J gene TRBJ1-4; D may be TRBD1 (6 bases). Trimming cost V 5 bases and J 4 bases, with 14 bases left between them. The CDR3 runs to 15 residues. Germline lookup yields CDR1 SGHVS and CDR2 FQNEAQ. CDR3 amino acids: CASSQYRVGNEKLFF. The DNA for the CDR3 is TGTGCCAGCAGCCAATACAGGGTCGGTAATGAAAAACTGTTTTTT.

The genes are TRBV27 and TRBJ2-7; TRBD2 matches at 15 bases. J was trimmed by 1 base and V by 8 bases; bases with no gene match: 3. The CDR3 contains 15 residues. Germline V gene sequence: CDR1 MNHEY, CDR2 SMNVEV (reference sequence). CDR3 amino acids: CASGGTSGRSYEQYF. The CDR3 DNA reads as TGTGCCAGCGGCGGGACTAGCGGGAGGTCCTACGAGCAGTACTTC.

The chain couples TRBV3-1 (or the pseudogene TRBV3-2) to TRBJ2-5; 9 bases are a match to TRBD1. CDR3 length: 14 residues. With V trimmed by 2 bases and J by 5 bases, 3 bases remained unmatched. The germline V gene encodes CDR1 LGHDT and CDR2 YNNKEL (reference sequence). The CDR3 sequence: CASSQNRGQETQYF. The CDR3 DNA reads TGTGCCAGCAGCCAAAACAGGGGGCAGGAGACCCAGTACTTC.

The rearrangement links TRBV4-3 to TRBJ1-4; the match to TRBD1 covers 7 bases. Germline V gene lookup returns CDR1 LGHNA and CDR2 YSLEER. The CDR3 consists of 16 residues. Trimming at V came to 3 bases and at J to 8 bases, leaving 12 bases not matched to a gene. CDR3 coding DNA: TGCGCCAGCAGCCAGTCCCCGGGACAGAGACGGGAAAAACTGTTTTTT. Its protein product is CASSQSPGQRREKLFF.

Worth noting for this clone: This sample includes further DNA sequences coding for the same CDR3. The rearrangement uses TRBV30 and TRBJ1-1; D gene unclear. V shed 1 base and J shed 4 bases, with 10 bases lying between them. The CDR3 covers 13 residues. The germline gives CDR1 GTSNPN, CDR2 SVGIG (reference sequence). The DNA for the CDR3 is TGTGCCTGGAGTGGCAGCCGCGGCACTGAAGCTTTCTTT. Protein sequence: CAWSGSRGTEAFF.

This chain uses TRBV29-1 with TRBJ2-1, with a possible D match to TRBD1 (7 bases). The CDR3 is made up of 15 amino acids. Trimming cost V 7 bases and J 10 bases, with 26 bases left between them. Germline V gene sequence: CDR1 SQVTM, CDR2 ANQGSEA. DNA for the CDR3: TGCAGCGCCCTGGAGGGGGCCCTTCCCGTGCGGGAGCAGTTCTTC. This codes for CSALEGALPVREQFF.

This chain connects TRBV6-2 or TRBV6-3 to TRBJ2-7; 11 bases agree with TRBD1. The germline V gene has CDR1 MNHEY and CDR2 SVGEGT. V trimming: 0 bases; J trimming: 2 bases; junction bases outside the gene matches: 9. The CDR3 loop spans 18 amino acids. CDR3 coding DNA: TGTGCCAGCAGTTACTCGATCCTTAGGGACAGGGGGACCTACGAGCAGTACTTC. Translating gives CASSYSILRDRGTYEQYF.

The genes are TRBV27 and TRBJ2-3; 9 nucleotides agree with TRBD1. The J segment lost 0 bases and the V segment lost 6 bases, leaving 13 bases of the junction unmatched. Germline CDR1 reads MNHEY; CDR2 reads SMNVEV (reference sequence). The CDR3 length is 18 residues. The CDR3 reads CASRPTGQGAGSTDTQYF. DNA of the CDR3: TGTGCCAGCAGGCCTACGGGACAGGGCGCGGGGAGCACAGATACGCAGTATTTT.

CDR3 loop: CASNRGNQPQHF. CDR3 coding DNA: TGTGCCAGCAACCGGGGCAATCAGCCCCAGCATTTT. J is TRBJ1-5 and V is TRBV3-1 (or the pseudogene TRBV3-2); D remains unclear. Germline V gives CDR1 LGHDT, CDR2 YNNKEL (reference sequence). With 7 bases removed from V and 2 bases from J, the gap between germline ends came to 6 bases. The CDR3 consists of 12 residues.

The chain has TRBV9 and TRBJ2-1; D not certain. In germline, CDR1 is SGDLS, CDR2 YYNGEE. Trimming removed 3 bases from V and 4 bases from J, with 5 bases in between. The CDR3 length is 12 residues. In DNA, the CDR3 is TGTGCCAGCAGCGCACTGTACAATGAGCAGTTCTTC. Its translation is CASSALYNEQFF. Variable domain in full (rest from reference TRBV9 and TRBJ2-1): DSGVTQTPKHLITATGQRVTLRCSPRSGDLSVYWYQQSLDQGLQFLIQYYNGEERAKGNILERFSAQQFPDLHSELNLSSLELGDSALYFCASSALYNEQFFGPGTRLTVL.

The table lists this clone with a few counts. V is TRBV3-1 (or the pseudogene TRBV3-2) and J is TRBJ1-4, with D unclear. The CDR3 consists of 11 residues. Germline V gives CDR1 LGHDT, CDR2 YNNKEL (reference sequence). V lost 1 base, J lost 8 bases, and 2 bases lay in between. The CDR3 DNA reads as TGTGCCAGCAGCCAAGCGGAAAAACTGTTTTTT. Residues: CASSQAEKLFF.

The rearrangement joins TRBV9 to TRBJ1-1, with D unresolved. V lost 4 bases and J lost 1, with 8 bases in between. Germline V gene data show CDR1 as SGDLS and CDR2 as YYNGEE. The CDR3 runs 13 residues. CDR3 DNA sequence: TGTGCCAGCAGCTCCCGGGAGAACACTGAAGCTTTCTTT. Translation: CASSSRENTEAFF.

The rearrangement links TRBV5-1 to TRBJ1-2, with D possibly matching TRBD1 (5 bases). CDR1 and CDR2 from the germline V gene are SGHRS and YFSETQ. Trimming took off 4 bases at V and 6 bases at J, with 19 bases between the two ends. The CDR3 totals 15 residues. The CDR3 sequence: CASSGTLGGSDGYTF. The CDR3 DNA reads TGCGCCAGCAGCGGGACCTTGGGGGGGTCGGATGGCTACACCTTC.

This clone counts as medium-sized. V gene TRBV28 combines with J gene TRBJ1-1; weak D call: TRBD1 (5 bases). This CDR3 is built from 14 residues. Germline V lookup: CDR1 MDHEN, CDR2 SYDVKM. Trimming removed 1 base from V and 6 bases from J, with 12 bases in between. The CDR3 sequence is CASSLSAGGAEAFF. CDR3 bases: TGTGCCAGCAGTTTATCGGCCGGAGGGGCTGAAGCTTTCTTT.

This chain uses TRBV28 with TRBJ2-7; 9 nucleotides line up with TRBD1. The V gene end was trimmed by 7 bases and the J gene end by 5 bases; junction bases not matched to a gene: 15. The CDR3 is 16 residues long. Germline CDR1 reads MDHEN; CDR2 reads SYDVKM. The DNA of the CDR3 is TGTGCCAGCAACCAAATTCCGGGACAGGGTGACAACGAGCAGTACTTC. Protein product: CASNQIPGQGDNEQYF.

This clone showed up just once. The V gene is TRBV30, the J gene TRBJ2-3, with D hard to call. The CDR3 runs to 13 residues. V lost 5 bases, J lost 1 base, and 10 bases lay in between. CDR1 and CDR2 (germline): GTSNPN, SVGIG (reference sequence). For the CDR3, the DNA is TGTGCCTGGGGGTTCGGAGGCACAGATACGCAGTATTTT. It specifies CAWGFGGTDTQYF.

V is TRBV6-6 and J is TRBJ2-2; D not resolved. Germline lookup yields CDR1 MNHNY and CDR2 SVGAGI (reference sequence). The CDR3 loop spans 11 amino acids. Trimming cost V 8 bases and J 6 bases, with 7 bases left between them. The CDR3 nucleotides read TGTGCCAGCGCAGAGGCCGGGGAGCTGTTTTTT. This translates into CASAEAGELFF.

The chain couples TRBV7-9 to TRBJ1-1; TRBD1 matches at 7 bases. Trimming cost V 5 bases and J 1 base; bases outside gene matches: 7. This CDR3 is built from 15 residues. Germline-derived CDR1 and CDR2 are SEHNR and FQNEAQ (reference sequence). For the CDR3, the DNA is TGTGCCAGCAGCCTCCTGGGACAGTCGAACACTGAAGCTTTCTTT. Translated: CASSLLGQSNTEAFF.

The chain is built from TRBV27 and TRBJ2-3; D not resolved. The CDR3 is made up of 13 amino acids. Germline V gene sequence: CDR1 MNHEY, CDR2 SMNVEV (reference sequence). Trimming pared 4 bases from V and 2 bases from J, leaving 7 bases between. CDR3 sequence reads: CASSSSNTDTQYF. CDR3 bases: TGTGCCAGCAGTTCGAGCAACACAGATACGCAGTATTTT.

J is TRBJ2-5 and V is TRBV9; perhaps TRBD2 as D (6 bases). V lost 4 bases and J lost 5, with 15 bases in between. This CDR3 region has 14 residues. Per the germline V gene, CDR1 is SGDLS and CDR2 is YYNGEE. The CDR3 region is CASSRSGGPETQYF. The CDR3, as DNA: TGTGCCAGCAGCCGTAGCGGAGGTCCGGAGACCCAGTACTTC.

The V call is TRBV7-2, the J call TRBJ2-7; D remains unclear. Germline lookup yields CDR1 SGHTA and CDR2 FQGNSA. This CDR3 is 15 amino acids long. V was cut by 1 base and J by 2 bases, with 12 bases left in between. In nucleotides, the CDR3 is TGTGCCAGCAGCTTAGTGGGCGCTGAGACCTACGAGCAGTACTTC. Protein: CASSLVGAETYEQYF.

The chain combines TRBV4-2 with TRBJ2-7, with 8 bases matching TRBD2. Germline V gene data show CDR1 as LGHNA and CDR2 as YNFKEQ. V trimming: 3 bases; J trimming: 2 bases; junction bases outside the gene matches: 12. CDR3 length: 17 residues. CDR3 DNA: TGTGCCAGCAGCCAGGGAATAGCGGGAACAACCACCTACGAGCAGTACTTC. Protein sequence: CASSQGIAGTTTYEQYF.

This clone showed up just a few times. The CDR3 sequence is CASSYGLAGVEQFF. For the CDR3, the DNA is TGTGCCAGCAGTTATGGACTAGCGGGAGTCGAGCAGTTCTTC. This chain uses TRBV2 with TRBJ2-1, with TRBD2 identical over 13 bases. Germline V lookup: CDR1 SNHLY, CDR2 FYNNEI. The V gene end was trimmed by 5 bases and the J gene end by 10 bases; junction bases not matched to a gene: 5. The CDR3 loop spans 14 amino acids.